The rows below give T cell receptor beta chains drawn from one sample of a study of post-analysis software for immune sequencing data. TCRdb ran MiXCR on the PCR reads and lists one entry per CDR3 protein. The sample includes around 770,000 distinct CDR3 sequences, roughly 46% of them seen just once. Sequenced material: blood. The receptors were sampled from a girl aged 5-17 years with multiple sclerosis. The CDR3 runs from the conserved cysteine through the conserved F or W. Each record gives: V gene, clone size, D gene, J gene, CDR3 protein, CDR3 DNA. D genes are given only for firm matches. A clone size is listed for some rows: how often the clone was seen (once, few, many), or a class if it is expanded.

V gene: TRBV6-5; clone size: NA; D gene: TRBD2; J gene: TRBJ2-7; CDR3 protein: CAGRRRGTSGSDEQYF; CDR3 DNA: TGTGCCGGCAGACGCAGGGGGACTAGCGGGAGTGACGAGCAGTACTTC
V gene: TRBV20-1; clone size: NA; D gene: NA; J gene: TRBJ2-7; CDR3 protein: CSARDLGGQAVYEQYF; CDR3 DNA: TGCAGTGCTAGAGATCTCGGAGGGCAGGCGGTCTACGAGCAGTACTTC
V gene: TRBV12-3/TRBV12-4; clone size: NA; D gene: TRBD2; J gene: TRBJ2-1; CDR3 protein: CASTSGRTSHYNEQFF; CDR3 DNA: TGTGCCAGCACGAGTGGGAGGACTAGCCATTACAATGAGCAGTTCTTC
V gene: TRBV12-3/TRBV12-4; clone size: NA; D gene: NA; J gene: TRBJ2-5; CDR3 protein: CASARAQETQYF; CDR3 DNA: TGTGCCTCGGCTAGGGCACAAGAGACCCAGTACTTC
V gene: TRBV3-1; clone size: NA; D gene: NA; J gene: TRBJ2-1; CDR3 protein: CATSQNPGYNEQFF; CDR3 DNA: TGTGCCACCAGCCAAAACCCAGGTTACAATGAGCAGTTCTTC
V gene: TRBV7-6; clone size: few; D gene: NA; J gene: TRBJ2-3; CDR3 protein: CASSRLAPDTQYF; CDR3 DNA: TGTGCCAGCAGCCGCCTAGCGCCAGATACGCAGTATTTT
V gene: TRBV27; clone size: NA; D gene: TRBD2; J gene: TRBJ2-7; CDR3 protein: CASSPGSGSGEQYF; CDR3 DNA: TGTGCCAGCAGCCCAGGTAGCGGGAGTGGCGAGCAGTACTTC
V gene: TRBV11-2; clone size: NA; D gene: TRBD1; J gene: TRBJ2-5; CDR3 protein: CASLPRGQETQYF; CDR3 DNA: TGTGCCAGTTTGCCCAGGGGGCAAGAGACCCAGTACTTC
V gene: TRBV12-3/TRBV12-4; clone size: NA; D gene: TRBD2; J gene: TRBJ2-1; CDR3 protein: CASSFGRGSPYNEQFF; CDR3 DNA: TGTGCCAGCAGTTTTGGGAGGGGAAGCCCCTACAATGAGCAGTTCTTC
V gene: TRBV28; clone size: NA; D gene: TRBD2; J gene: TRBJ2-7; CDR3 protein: CASSLPRTSGMYEQYF; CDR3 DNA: TGTGCCAGCAGTCTCCCCCGGACTAGCGGGATGTACGAGCAGTACTTC
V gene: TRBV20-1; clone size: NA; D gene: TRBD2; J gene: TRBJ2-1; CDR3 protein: CSASSVSGSVEQFF; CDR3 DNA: TGCAGTGCTAGCAGCGTTAGCGGGAGTGTTGAGCAGTTCTTC
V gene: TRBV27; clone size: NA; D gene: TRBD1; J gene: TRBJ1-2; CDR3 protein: CASRAPGQKDGYTF; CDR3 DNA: TGTGCCAGCAGAGCTCCGGGACAGAAAGATGGCTACACCTTC
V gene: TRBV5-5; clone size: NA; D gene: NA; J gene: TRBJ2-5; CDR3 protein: CASSLAVQEETQYF; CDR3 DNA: TGTGCCAGCAGCTTGGCCGTACAAGAAGAGACCCAGTACTTC